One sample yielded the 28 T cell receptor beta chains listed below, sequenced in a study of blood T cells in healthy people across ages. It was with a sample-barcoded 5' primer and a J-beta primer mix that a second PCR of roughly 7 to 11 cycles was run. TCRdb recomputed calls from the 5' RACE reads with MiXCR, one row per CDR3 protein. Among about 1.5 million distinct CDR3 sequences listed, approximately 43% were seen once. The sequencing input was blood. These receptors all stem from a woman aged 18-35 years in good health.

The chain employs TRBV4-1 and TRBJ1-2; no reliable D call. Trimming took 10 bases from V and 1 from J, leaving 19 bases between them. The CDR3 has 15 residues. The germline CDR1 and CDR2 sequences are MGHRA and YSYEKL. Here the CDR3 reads CATRREGDLNYGYTF. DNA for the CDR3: TGCGCCACCAGGCGGGAGGGTGACCTTAACTATGGCTACACCTTC.

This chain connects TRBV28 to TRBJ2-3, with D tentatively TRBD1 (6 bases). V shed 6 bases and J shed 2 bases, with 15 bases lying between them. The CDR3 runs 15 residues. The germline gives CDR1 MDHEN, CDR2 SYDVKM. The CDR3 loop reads CASRILDRNTDTQYF. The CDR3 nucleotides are TGTGCCAGCAGAATCCTGGACAGAAACACAGATACGCAGTATTTT.

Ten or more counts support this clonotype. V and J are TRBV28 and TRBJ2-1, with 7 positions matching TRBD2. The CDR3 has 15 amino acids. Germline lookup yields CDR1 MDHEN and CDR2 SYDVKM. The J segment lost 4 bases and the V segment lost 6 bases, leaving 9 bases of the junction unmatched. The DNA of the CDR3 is TGTGCCAGCAGCTTAGGCGGGAGAAGATACAATGAGCAGTTCTTC. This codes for CASSLGGRRYNEQFF.

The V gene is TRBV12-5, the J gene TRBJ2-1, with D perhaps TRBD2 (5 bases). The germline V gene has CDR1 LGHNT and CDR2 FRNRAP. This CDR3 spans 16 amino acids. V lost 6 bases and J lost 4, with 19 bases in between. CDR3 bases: TGTGCTAGTGGATCCCTCGTTGGACTTCGATACAATGAGCAGTTCTTC. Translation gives CASGSLVGLRYNEQFF.

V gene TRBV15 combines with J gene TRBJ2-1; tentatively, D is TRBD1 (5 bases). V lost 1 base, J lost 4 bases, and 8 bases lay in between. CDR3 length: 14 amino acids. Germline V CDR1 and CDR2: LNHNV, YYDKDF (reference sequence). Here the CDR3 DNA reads TGTGCCACCAGCAGAGCCAGGGCGTACAATGAGCAGTTCTTC. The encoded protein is CATSRARAYNEQFF.

The CDR3 DNA reads as TGTGCAGATGACGGCCCATATGGCTACACCTTC. Its protein product is CADDGPYGYTF. The chain recombines TRBV7-9 with TRBJ1-2; D is unclear. The V gene's germline CDR1 is SEHNR and CDR2 FQNEAQ (reference sequence). The CDR3 totals 11 residues.

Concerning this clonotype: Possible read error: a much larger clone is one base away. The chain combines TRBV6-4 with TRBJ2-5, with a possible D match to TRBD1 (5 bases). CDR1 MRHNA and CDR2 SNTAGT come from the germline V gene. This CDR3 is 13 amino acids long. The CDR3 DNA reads TGTGCCAGCAGTGAACAGGCGCAAGAGGCCCAGTACTTC. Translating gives CASSEQAQEAQYF.

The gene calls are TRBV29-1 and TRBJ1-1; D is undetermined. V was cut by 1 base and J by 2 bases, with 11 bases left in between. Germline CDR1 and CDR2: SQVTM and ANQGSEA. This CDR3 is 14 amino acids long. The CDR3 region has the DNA TGCAGCGTTGAAGGTTTAGCGGACAACACTGAAGCTTTCTTT. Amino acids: CSVEGLADNTEAFF.

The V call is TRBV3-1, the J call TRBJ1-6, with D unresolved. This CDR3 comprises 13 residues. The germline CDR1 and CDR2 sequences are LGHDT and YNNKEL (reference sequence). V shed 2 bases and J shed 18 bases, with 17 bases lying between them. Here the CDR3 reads CASSQSWLLAPHF. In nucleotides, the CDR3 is TGTGCCAGCAGCCAATCCTGGCTCCTAGCCCCCCACTTT. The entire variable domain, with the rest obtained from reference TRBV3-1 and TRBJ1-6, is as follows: DTAVSQTPKYLVTQMGNDKSIKCEQNLGHDTMYWYKQDSKKFLKIMFSYNNKELIINETVPNRFSPKSPDKAHLNLHINSLELGDSAVYFCASSQSWLLAPHFGNGTRLTVT.

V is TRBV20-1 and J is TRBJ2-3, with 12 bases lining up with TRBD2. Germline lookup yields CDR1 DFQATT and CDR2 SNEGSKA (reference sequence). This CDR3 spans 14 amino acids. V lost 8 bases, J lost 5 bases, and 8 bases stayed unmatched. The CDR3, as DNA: TGCAGTACCAGGACTAGCGGGGATATAGATACGCAGTATTTT. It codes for CSTRTSGDIDTQYF.

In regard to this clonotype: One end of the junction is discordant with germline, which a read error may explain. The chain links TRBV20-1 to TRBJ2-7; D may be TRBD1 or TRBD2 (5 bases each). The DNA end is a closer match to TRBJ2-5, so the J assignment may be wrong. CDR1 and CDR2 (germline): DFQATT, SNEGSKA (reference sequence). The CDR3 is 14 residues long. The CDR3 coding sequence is TGCAGTTCTAGCCAACGGGCAGGGCCAGAGACCCAGTACTTC. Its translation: CSSSQRAGPETQYF.

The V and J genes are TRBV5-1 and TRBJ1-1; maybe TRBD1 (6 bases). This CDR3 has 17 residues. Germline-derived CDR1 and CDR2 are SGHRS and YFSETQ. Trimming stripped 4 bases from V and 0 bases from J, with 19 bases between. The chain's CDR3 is CASSPLTTGTMNTEAFF. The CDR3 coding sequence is TGCGCCAGCAGCCCACTAACAACAGGGACCATGAACACTGAAGCTTTCTTT.

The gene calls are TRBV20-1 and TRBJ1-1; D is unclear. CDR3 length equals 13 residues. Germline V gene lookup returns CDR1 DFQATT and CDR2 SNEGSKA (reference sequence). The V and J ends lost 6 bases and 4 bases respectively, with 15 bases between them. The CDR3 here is CSATRRMPTEAFF. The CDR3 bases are TGCAGTGCAACTCGGCGGATGCCCACTGAAGCTTTCTTT.

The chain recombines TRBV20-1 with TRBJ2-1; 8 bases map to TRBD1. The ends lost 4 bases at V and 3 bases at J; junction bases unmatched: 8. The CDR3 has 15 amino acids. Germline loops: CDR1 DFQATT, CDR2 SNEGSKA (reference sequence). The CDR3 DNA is TGCAGTGCTATCTCAGGGGGCGCCGGCTACAATGAGCAGTTCTTC. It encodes CSAISGGAGYNEQFF.

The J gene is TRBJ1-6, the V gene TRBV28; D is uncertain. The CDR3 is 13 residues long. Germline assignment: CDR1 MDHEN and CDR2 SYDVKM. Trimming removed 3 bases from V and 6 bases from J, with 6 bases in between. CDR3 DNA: TGTGCCAGCAGTTTCCCGAGTAATTCACCCCTCCACTTT. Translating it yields CASSFPSNSPLHF. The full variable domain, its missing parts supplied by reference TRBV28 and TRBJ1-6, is DVKVTQSSRYLVKRTGEKVFLECVQDMDHENMFWYRQDPGLGLRLIYFSYDVKMKEKGDIPEGYSVSREKKERFSLILESASTNQTSMYLCASSFPSNSPLHFGNGTRLTVT.

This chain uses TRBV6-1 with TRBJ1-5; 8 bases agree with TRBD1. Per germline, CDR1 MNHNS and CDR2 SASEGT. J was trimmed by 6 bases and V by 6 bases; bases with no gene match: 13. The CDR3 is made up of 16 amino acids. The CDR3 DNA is TGTGCCAGCAGCCCTGCGGGCCAGGGGGCTGGTCAGCCCCAGCATTTT. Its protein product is CASSPAGQGAGQPQHF.

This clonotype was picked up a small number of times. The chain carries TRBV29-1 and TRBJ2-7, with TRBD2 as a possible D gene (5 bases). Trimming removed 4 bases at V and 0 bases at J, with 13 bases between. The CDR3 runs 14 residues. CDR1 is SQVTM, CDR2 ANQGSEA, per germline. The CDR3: CSVGGFWSSYEQYF. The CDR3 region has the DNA TGCAGCGTTGGAGGGTTCTGGAGCTCCTACGAGCAGTACTTC.

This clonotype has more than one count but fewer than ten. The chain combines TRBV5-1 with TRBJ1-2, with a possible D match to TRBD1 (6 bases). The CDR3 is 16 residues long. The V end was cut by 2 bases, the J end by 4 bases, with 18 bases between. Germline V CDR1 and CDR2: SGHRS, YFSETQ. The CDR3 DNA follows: TGCGCCAGCAGCTTTGTTAGCCTGAGAGGGGGCTATGGCTACACCTTC. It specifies CASSFVSLRGGYGYTF.

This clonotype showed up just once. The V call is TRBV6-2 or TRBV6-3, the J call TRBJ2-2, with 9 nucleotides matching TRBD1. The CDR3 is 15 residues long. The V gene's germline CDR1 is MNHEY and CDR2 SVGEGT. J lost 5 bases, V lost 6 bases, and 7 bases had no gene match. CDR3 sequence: CASRTNRGQTGELFF. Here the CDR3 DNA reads TGTGCCAGCAGAACGAACAGGGGGCAAACCGGGGAGCTGTTTTTT.

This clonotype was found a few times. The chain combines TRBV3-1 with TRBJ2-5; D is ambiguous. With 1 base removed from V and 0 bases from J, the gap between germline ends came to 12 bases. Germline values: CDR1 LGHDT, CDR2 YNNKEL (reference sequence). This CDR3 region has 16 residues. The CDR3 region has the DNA TGTGCCAGCAGCCAAGCGGGCAGCGAAGACCAAGAGACCCAGTACTTC. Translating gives CASSQAGSEDQETQYF.

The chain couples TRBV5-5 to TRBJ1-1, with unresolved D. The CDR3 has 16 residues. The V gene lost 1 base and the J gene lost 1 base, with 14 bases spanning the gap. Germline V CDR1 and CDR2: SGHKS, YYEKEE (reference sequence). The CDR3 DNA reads TGTGCCAGCAGCTTGTATCCGGGATTCTCGAACACTGAAGCTTTCTTT. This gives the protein CASSLYPGFSNTEAFF.

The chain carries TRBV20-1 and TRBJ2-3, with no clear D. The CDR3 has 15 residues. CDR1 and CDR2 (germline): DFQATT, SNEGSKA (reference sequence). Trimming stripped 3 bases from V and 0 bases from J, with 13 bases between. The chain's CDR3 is CSASGRRTSTDTQYF. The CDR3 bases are TGCAGTGCTAGCGGACGACGAACTAGCACAGATACGCAGTATTTT.

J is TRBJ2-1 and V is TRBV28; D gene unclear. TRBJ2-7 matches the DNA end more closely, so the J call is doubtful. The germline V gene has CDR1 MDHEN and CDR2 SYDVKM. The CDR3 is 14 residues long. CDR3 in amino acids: CASSLSPGLSEQYF. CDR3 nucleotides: TGTGCCAGCAGTTTAAGCCCGGGTTTATCCGAGCAGTACTTC.

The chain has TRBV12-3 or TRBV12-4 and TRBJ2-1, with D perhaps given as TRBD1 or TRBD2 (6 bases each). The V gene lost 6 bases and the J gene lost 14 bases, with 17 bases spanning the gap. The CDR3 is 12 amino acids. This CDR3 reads CASRYPTGAKFF. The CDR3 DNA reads TGTGCCAGCAGATACCCTACGGGGGCGAAGTTCTTC.

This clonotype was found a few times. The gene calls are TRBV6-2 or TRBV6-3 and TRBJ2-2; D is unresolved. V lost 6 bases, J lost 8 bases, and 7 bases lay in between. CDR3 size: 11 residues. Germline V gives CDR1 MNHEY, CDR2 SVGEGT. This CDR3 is CASSQSGELFF. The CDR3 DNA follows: TGTGCCAGCAGCCAATCTGGGGAGCTGTTTTTT.

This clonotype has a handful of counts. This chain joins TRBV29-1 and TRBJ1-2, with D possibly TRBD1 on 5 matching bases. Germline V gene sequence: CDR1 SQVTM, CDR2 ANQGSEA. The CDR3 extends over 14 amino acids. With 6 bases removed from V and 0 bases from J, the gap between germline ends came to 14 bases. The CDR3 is CSVELGGANYGYTF. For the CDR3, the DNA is TGCAGCGTAGAACTGGGGGGGGCTAACTATGGCTACACCTTC.

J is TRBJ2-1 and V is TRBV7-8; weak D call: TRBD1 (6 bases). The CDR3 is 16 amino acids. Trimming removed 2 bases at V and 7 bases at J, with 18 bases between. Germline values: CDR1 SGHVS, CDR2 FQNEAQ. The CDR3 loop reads CASSLSRGHIKNEQFF. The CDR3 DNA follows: TGTGCCAGCAGCTTATCACGGGGACACATAAAAAATGAGCAGTTCTTC.

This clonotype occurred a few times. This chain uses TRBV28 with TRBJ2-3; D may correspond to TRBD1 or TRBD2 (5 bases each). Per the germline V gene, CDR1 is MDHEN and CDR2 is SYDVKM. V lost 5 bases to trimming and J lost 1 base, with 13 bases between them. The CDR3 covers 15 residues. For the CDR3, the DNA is TGTGCCAGCAGTCAGCGGTGGGACGGCACAGATACGCAGTATTTT. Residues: CASSQRWDGTDTQYF.